This T cell receptor (beta chain) was retrieved from a study of blood T cell repertoires in COVID-19. Study information: The analysed material was cDNA or gDNA that came from T cells, B-cell-depleted T cells, or PBMCs.

Study processing details: Amplification with reference gene primers provided the estimates of nucleated cell counts. The assay was immunoSEQ multiplex PCR, and TCRdb's table has in-frame clones only and misses some. Clonal size and the V and J genes are those of that table, whereas D and trimming came from the DNA. The table lists some 320,000 clones, 85% of them singletons. The ends were cut back, 6 bases at V and 4 bases at J, with 22 bases in the middle. The CDR3 length is 17 residues. Germline CDR1 MNHEY, CDR2 SMNVEV (reference sequence). Participants had their cohort set by participant-reported clinical history. Exposed study participants had met a COVID-19 case within 2 weeks before entry.

The sequenced sample consisted of PBMCs or T cells enriched from blood (not recorded which). The clonotype originates from a woman in her thirties who had been exposed to COVID-19. The V gene is TRBV27, the J gene TRBJ2-1, with D tentatively TRBD1 (5 bases). The CDR3 loop reads CASSKQYTTVGYNEQFF. The CDR3 DNA reads TGTGCCAGCAGCAAACAGTATACGACAGTGGGTTACAATGAGCAGTTCTTC.